This T cell receptor beta chain was captured by sequencing in a study of blood T cell repertoires in COVID-19. Across the study: From T cells, B-cell-depleted T cells, or PBMCs came the material, which was cDNA or gDNA.

Libraries were prepared by immunoSEQ multiplex PCR; TCRdb keeps only in-frame clonotypes and omits some of them. Of about 110,000 clones in the sample, around 83% were seen once. V gave up 4 bases and J gave up 1 base; unmatched junction bases: 9. The CDR3 runs to 16 residues. Germline lookup yields CDR1 LNHDA and CDR2 SQIVND (reference sequence). This chain joins TRBV19 and TRBJ2-5, with TRBD1 matching 7 bases. This receptor was identified in a woman in her 70s with acute or convalescent COVID-19. The sample was peripheral blood. The CDR3 DNA reads TGTGCCAGTAGTAAAAAGAAGGGGGCAGGCCAAGAGACCCAGTACTTC. It specifies CASSKKKGAGQETQYF.